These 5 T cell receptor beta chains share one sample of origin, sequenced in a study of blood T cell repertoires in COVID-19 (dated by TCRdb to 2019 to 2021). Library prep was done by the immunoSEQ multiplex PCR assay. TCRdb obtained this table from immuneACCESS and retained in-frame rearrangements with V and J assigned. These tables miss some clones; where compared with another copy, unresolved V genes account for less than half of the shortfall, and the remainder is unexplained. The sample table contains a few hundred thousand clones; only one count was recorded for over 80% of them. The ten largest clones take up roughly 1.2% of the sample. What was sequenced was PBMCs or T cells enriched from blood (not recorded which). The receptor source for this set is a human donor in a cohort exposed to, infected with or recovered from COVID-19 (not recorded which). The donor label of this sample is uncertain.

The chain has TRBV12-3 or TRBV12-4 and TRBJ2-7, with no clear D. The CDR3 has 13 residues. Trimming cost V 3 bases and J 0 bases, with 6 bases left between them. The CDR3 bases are TGTGCCAGCAGTTTCGACAACTCCTACGAGCAGTACTTC. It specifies CASSFDNSYEQYF.

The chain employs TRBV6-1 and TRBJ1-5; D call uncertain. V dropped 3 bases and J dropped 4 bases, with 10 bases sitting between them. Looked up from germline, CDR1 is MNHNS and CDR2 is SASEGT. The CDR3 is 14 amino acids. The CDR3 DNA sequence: TGTGCCAGCAGTGAGCAGGCCGTAAATCAGCCCCAGCATTTT. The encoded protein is CASSEQAVNQPQHF.

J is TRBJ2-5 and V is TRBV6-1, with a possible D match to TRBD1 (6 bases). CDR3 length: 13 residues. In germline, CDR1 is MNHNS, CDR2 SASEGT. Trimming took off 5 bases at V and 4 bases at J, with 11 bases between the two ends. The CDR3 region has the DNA TGTGCCAGCAGTCAACAGGGCTTAGAGACCCAGTACTTC. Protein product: CASSQQGLETQYF.

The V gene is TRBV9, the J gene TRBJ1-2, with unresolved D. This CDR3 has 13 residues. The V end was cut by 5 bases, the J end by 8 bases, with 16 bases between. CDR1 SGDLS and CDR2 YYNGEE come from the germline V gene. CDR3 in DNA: TGTGCCAGCAGTGGGGAGGGTATTCGGGGCTACACCTTC. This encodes CASSGEGIRGYTF.

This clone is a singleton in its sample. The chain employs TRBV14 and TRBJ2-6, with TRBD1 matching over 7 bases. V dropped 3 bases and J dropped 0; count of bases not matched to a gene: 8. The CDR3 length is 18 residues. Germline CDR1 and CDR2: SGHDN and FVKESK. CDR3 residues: CASSHPDRVSSGANVLTF. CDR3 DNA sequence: TGTGCCAGCAGCCACCCCGACAGGGTCAGCTCTGGGGCCAACGTCCTGACTTTC.